This record covers a single TCR beta chain. Selected positively for CCR7 and CD45RO-negative, naive CD8 cells excluded terminally differentiated effector memory CD45RA+ cells. This CDR3 contains 16 residues. V was pared by 0 bases and J by 3 bases, with 14 bases between. In germline, CDR1 is SGHAT, CDR2 FQNNGV. The data are from a study of shared clonotypes between healthy human individuals. Study as a whole: CD4 naive and CD4 memory each took three plates per donor, while CD8 naive took two and CD8 memory one.

TCRdb's copy holds only in-frame clones and misses some; the assay was immunoSEQ multiplex PCR. In the table there are about 2 million clones, about 94% of which are singletons. Source material: naive CD8+ T cells sorted from blood. This TCR was sampled from a man aged 18 to 30 in good health. This chain joins TRBV11-2 and TRBJ1-2, with D maybe TRBD1 (6 bases). CDR3 DNA sequence: TGTGCCAGCAGCTTAGAAGAGGGGGAGAAGTACTATGGCTACACCTTC. Protein: CASSLEEGEKYYGYTF.